The 27 T cell receptor beta chains below were found in one sample sequenced in a study of CD8 T cells in ankylosing spondylitis. TCRdb reanalysed the 5' RACE reads using MiXCR and keeps one entry per CDR3 protein. The sample lists approximately 200,000 distinct CDR3 sequences; 10% to 15% were seen once. The sample taken for sequencing was blood, either unsorted or a sorted T cell fraction (not recorded which). The receptors originated from a female donor with ankylosing spondylitis or in good health (not recorded which).

This clonotype was counted at least ten times. CDR3 residues: CASSATGSRSFGYTF. The CDR3 nucleotides read TGTGCCAGCAGCGCCACAGGGTCTCGTTCCTTTGGCTACACCTTC. The gene calls are TRBV6-1 and TRBJ1-2; D is possibly TRBD1 (6 bases). CDR3 size: 15 residues. V was clipped by 6 bases and J by 7 bases, with 21 bases between them. Germline assignment: CDR1 MNHNS and CDR2 SASEGT.

The J gene is TRBJ2-1, the V gene TRBV30; possibly TRBD1 for D (5 bases). The length of the CDR3 is 15 residues. The germline V and J ends were trimmed by 1 base and 2 bases, with 12 bases remaining between them. CDR1 is GTSNPN and CDR2 is SVGIG in the germline V gene (reference sequence). The CDR3 here is CAWSANRYTYNEQFF. DNA of the CDR3: TGTGCCTGGAGTGCAAACAGGTACACCTACAATGAGCAGTTCTTC.

As regards this clonotype: This may arise from a read error, as a much more abundant clone is one base away. CDR3 nucleotides: TGTGTCATCAGCATAGCACCGAGGGACGAGCAGTACTTC. Its translation: CVISIAPRDEQYF. The chain links TRBV10-3 to TRBJ2-7, with a tentative D call TRBD2 (5 bases). The CDR3 has 13 amino acids. Germline V gene data show CDR1 as ENHRY and CDR2 as SYGVKD.

This clonotype was seen at least ten times. The J gene is TRBJ2-5, the V gene TRBV4-2; D gene unclear. Per the germline V gene, CDR1 is LGHNA and CDR2 is YNFKEQ. The V end was cut by 0 bases, the J end by 2 bases, with 10 bases between. The CDR3 extends over 15 amino acids. CDR3 bases: TGTGCCAGCAGCCAAGATGGGCCAAGACAAGAGACCCAGTACTTC. Residues: CASSQDGPRQETQYF.

This clonotype was observed at least ten times. This sequence joins TRBV6-2 or TRBV6-3 and TRBJ1-1; the match to TRBD1 covers 7 bases. Germline loops: CDR1 MNHEY, CDR2 SVGEGT. V was clipped by 6 bases and J by 8 bases; unmatched bases: 12. The CDR3 extends over 14 amino acids. CDR3 nucleotide sequence: TGTGCCAGCAGGGCAGACAGGGAGGACTTAGAAGCTTTCTTT. It encodes CASRADREDLEAFF.

This clonotype was observed at least ten times. This sequence joins TRBV20-1 and TRBJ2-7; D possibly corresponds to TRBD2 (6 bases). Germline CDR1 DFQATT, CDR2 SNEGSKA (reference sequence). The CDR3 covers 12 residues. The ends were cut back, 7 bases at V and 0 bases at J, with 10 bases in the middle. The CDR3 is CSVTGDSYEQYF. CDR3 nucleotide sequence: TGCAGTGTTACGGGGGACTCCTACGAGCAGTACTTC.

This clonotype was picked up many times. The J gene is TRBJ1-5, the V gene TRBV12-3 or TRBV12-4; TRBD1 matches at 8 bases. This CDR3 spans 15 amino acids. After removal of 7 bases from V and 2 bases from J, the junction contained 7 bases not matched to a gene. For the CDR3, the DNA is TGTGCCAGCAAAATTGGACAGGGCCGCAATCAGCCCCAGCATTTT. Amino acids: CASKIGQGRNQPQHF.

There are a few counts of this clonotype. This chain uses TRBV5-1 with TRBJ2-1, with 11 bases aligning to TRBD2. Germline values: CDR1 SGHRS, CDR2 YFSETQ. V was clipped by 4 bases and J by 9 bases; unmatched bases: 9. The CDR3 sequence is 15 residues long. As DNA, the CDR3 is TGCGCCAGCAGCCTTTCAACTAGCGGGAGCGGTGAGCAGTTCTTC. Residues: CASSLSTSGSGEQFF.

Comments on this clonotype: A clone one base away is much larger, so this may be a read error. This rearrangement joins TRBV20-1 to TRBJ1-5; D gene ambiguous. The CDR3 runs 13 residues. CDR1 and CDR2 from the germline V gene are DFQATT and SNEGSKA (reference sequence). CDR3 region: CIASTGSNQPQHF. CDR3 nucleotide sequence: TGCATTGCTAGTACGGGTAGCAATCAGCCCCAGCATTTT.

The genes are TRBV7-2 and TRBJ2-5; 7 positions agree with TRBD1. V dropped 3 bases and J dropped 5; count of bases not matched to a gene: 9. The germline V gene has CDR1 SGHTA and CDR2 FQGNSA. This CDR3 has 15 residues. Here the CDR3 DNA reads TGTGCCAGCAGCTTTCGATCAGGGGGTTTTGAGACCCAGTACTTC. The encoded protein is CASSFRSGGFETQYF. The variable domain in full, with the rest retrieved from reference TRBV7-2 and TRBJ2-5, is GAGVSQSPSNKVTEKGKDVELRCDPISGHTALYWYRQSLGQGLEFLIYFQGNSAPDKSGLPSDRFSAERTGGSVSTLTIQRTQQEDSAVYLCASSFRSGGFETQYFGPGTRLLVL.

The CDR3 here is CASSFNSGGSTEAFF. DNA of the CDR3: TGTGCCAGCAGCTTTAACAGCGGCGGGAGCACTGAAGCTTTCTTT. V gene TRBV7-2 combines with J gene TRBJ1-1; the D is unclear. The CDR3 is 15 amino acids. The ends were cut back, 3 bases at V and 4 bases at J, with 15 bases in the middle. Germline V gene data show CDR1 as SGHTA and CDR2 as FQGNSA.

At least ten counts were recorded for this clonotype. The V gene is TRBV2, the J gene TRBJ2-1; no firm D call. This CDR3 is built from 9 residues. Germline V lookup: CDR1 SNHLY, CDR2 FYNNEI. The V end was cut by 5 bases, the J end by 7 bases, with 0 bases between. The CDR3 DNA is TGTGCCAGCAGTAATGAGCAGTTCTTC. It yields the protein CASSNEQFF.

This clonotype was seen at least ten times. The chain is built from TRBV7-2 and TRBJ2-1, with 8 bases identical to TRBD2. From germline, CDR1 is SGHTA and CDR2 FQGNSA. CDR3 size: 15 residues. V lost 4 bases to trimming and J lost 8 bases; unmatched junction nucleotides: 10. CDR3: CASSSASGSSHEQFF. CDR3 in DNA: TGTGCCAGCAGCTCAGCCAGCGGGAGTTCGCATGAGCAGTTCTTC.

As concerns this clonotype: This could be a read error, since a much larger clone is one nucleotide away. This chain joins TRBV5-1 and TRBJ2-3; tentative D call: TRBD2 (6 bases). This CDR3 region has 15 residues. Germline V lookup: CDR1 SGHRS, CDR2 YFSETQ. In DNA form, the CDR3 reads TGCGCCAGCAACTTGGACGGGACTAGCACAGATACGCAGTATTTT. Its translation is CASNLDGTSTDTQYF.

This clonotype was detected only once. A much larger clone differs by one base, so this may be a read error. This sequence joins TRBV7-9 and TRBJ2-1; the match to TRBD2 covers 7 bases. The CDR3 covers 15 residues. The germline V gene encodes CDR1 SEHNR and CDR2 FQNEAQ (reference sequence). In nucleotides, the CDR3 is TGTGCCAGCGGCTTAGTGAGCGGGGCCTACAATGAGCAGTTCTTC. This encodes CASGLVSGAYNEQFF.

A few counts support this clonotype. The chain links TRBV20-1 to TRBJ2-2; TRBD2 matches at 9 bases. From germline, CDR1 is DFQATT and CDR2 SNEGSKA (reference sequence). This CDR3 comprises 17 residues. V lost 2 bases, J lost 0 bases, and 7 bases stayed unmatched. The CDR3 region has the DNA TGCAGTGCTAGACCACTAGCGGGCTCCGCGAACACCGGGGAGCTGTTTTTT. This gives the protein CSARPLAGSANTGELFF.

The J gene is TRBJ2-1, the V gene TRBV20-1; 11 nucleotides line up with TRBD2. Trimming took 5 bases from V and 0 from J; bases not matched to a gene: 6. The CDR3 has 16 residues. CDR1 is DFQATT and CDR2 is SNEGSKA in the germline V gene (reference sequence). The CDR3, as DNA: TGCAGTGCTTGGACTAGCGGGTTGAGCTCCTACAATGAGCAGTTCTTC. Translated: CSAWTSGLSSYNEQFF.

With respect to this clonotype: This may arise from a read error, as a much more abundant clone is one base away. The rearrangement uses TRBV6-2 or TRBV6-3 and TRBJ1-5; unclear D gene. Near its end, the DNA agrees better with TRBJ2-3, so the J call may be wrong. This CDR3 contains 15 residues. Germline assignment: CDR1 MNHEY and CDR2 SVGEGT. CDR3 bases: TGTGCCAGCAGCCGAACCGGCAGGAGCAATCAGCCCCAGTATTTT. Protein sequence: CASSRTGRSNQPQYF.

This clonotype has a count of ten or more. The chain combines TRBV5-1 with TRBJ2-1; TRBD2 matches 12 bases. Germline CDR1 reads SGHRS; CDR2 reads YFSETQ. The CDR3 is 15 amino acids. J gave up 7 bases and V 4 bases, and 6 bases lay outside the gene matches. CDR3 sequence (DNA): TGCGCCAGCAGCCTAAAGACTAGCGGGAGTAATGAGCAGTTCTTC. It specifies CASSLKTSGSNEQFF.

The sample holds a few counts of this clonotype. This chain links TRBV4-3 with TRBJ1-3, with TRBD1 as a possible D gene (6 bases). The CDR3 consists of 16 residues. From germline, CDR1 is LGHNA and CDR2 YSLEER. V lost 0 bases and J 8 bases, leaving 17 bases between the germline ends. The CDR3 loop is CASSQDLGTPTDTIYF. The CDR3 region has the DNA TGCGCCAGCAGCCAAGATCTTGGGACACCGACCGACACCATATATTTT.

This clonotype showed up just a few times. This sequence joins TRBV7-9 and TRBJ2-1, with D perhaps given as TRBD1 or TRBD2 (5 bases each). Trimming shortened V by 6 bases and J by 5 bases, and 20 bases separated the two germline ends. Germline CDR1 SEHNR, CDR2 FQNEAQ (reference sequence). This CDR3 contains 16 residues. Here the CDR3 DNA reads TGTGCCAGCAGGCTTCCGGGACGCCGTGGGCACAATGAGCAGTTCTTC. Its protein product is CASRLPGRRGHNEQFF.

To note about this clonotype: A much larger clonotype is one base distant, so this may be a read error. This rearrangement joins TRBV29-1 to TRBJ2-1; D may be TRBD2 (6 bases). The CDR3 has 16 amino acids. Germline values: CDR1 SQVTM, CDR2 ANQGSEA. V was cut by 0 bases and J by 9 bases, with 21 bases left in between. The DNA of the CDR3 is TGCAGCGTTGAAGATCGTCTAGCGAGGGTTACGGGTGAGCAGTTCTTC. Encoded protein: CSVEDRLARVTGEQFF.

This clonotype was counted at least ten times. The V gene is TRBV5-1, the J gene TRBJ1-6; D is unresolved. Germline assignment: CDR1 SGHRS and CDR2 YFSETQ. The CDR3 has 13 residues. The V end was cut by 4 bases, the J end by 6 bases, with 8 bases between. The chain's CDR3 is CASSDTRNSPLHF. CDR3 in DNA: TGCGCCAGCAGCGACACCCGTAATTCACCCCTCCACTTT. The whole variable domain, remainder taken from reference TRBV5-1 and TRBJ1-6, is KAGVTQTPRYLIKTRGQQVTLSCSPISGHRSVSWYQQTPGQGLQFLFEYFSETQRNKGNFPGRFSGRQFSNSRSEMNVSTLELGDSALYLCASSDTRNSPLHFGNGTRLTVT.

This clonotype was detected ten times or more. V is TRBV20-1 and J is TRBJ2-7; D may be TRBD2 (5 bases). The germline gives CDR1 DFQATT, CDR2 SNEGSKA (reference sequence). The length of the CDR3 is 13 residues. The V end was cut by 7 bases, the J end by 1 base, with 14 bases between. The CDR3 protein is CSVRSELSYEQYF. The CDR3 nucleotides read TGCAGTGTCCGTAGCGAGCTGTCCTACGAGCAGTACTTC.

This clonotype was detected many times. V gene TRBV29-1 combines with J gene TRBJ2-7; 9 bases fit TRBD1. V shed 4 bases and J 2 bases; nucleotides not matched to a gene: 24. The CDR3 spans 20 residues. Germline V gives CDR1 SQVTM, CDR2 ANQGSEA. The CDR3 is CSVGTGETHSVQTHPYEQYF. In DNA, the CDR3 is TGCAGCGTTGGGACAGGGGAGACACATTCTGTCCAGACACATCCCTACGAGCAGTACTTC.

This clonotype was observed at least ten times. This rearrangement joins TRBV7-2 to TRBJ2-1; 7 positions match TRBD2. Trimming took 6 bases from V and 3 from J; bases not matched to a gene: 5. This CDR3 is 14 amino acids long. Germline assignment: CDR1 SGHTA and CDR2 FQGNSA. The CDR3 loop is CASRQAGYYNEQFF. CDR3 coding DNA: TGTGCCAGCAGACAAGCGGGATACTACAATGAGCAGTTCTTC.

This clonotype was counted at least ten times. The rearrangement uses TRBV11-2 and TRBJ2-1, with D maybe TRBD1 (5 bases). From germline, CDR1 is SGHAT and CDR2 FQNNGV. V shed 1 base and J shed 6 bases, with 10 bases lying between them. This CDR3 has 14 residues. CDR3 amino acids: CASSLGARVNEQFF. CDR3 coding DNA: TGTGCCAGCAGCTTAGGGGCCAGGGTCAATGAGCAGTTCTTC.